Presented here are 18 T cell receptor beta chains from one specimen sequenced in a study of CD8 T cells in ankylosing spondylitis. TCRdb independently ran MiXCR on the 5' RACE reads; one entry per CDR3 protein. The profile shows under 300,000 distinct CDR3 sequences, over 8.5% of them singletons. The sequencing sample was made of blood, either unsorted or a sorted T cell fraction (not recorded which). The receptors originated from a male donor with ankylosing spondylitis or in good health (not recorded which).

CDR3 sequence: CSARLGSSGANVLTF. Here the CDR3 DNA reads TGCAGTGCTAGACTGGGGAGTTCTGGGGCCAACGTCCTGACTTTC. The chain recombines TRBV20-1 with TRBJ2-6, with D possibly being TRBD2 (5 bases). The CDR3 length is 15 residues. V lost 2 bases, J lost 1 base, and 9 bases lay in between. Germline lookup yields CDR1 DFQATT and CDR2 SNEGSKA (reference sequence).

This clonotype was counted at least ten times. The chain is built from TRBV2 and TRBJ2-1; the match to TRBD1 covers 10 bases. CDR1 SNHLY and CDR2 FYNNEI come from the germline V gene. V was clipped by 2 bases and J by 6 bases; unmatched bases: 7. The CDR3 length is 16 residues. Written as DNA, the CDR3 is TGTGCCAGCAGTGAAAGTCGGGACAGGGGACTCAATGAGCAGTTCTTC. Protein: CASSESRDRGLNEQFF.

This clonotype was counted a few times. The chain employs TRBV11-2 and TRBJ1-5; D possibly corresponds to TRBD1 (5 bases). The V end lost 5 bases, the J end lost 7 bases, and 21 bases lay between the germline ends. The CDR3 totals 16 residues. CDR1 SGHAT and CDR2 FQNNGV come from the germline V gene. The CDR3 reads CASSPRGSSDGQPQHF. CDR3 nucleotides: TGTGCCAGCAGCCCCCGGGGGTCTTCAGACGGGCAGCCCCAGCATTTT. The whole variable domain, remainder taken from reference TRBV11-2 and TRBJ1-5, is EAGVAQSPRYKIIEKRQSVAFWCNPISGHATLYWYQQILGQGPKLLIQFQNNGVVDDSQLPKDRFSAERLKGVDSTLKIQPAKLEDSAVYLCASSPRGSSDGQPQHFGDGTRLSIL.

This clonotype has a count of ten or more. The chain has TRBV11-2 and TRBJ2-3, with 11 bases aligning to TRBD2. From germline, CDR1 is SGHAT and CDR2 FQNNGV. Losses at the gene ends were 4 bases for V and 0 bases for J; bases not matched to a gene: 15. CDR3 length equals 20 residues. CDR3 coding DNA: TGTGCCAGCAGCTCCCGGTTAGCGGGAGGGGGAACCTCTAGCACAGATACGCAGTATTTT. Amino acids: CASSSRLAGGGTSSTDTQYF.

This clonotype was counted many times. J is TRBJ2-1 and V is TRBV2; 8 nucleotides agree with TRBD2. V lost 2 bases to trimming and J lost 3 bases; unmatched junction nucleotides: 0. The CDR3 is 14 amino acids. Germline CDR1 reads SNHLY; CDR2 reads FYNNEI. The CDR3 loop is CASSELAGYNEQFF. DNA for the CDR3: TGTGCCAGCAGTGAACTAGCGGGCTACAATGAGCAGTTCTTC.

In the case of this clonotype: It may be a read error: a sequence one base away is much more abundant. V and J are TRBV20-1 and TRBJ2-1; 8 nucleotides align to TRBD2. The V gene end was trimmed by 8 bases and the J gene end by 5 bases; junction bases not matched to a gene: 14. There are 15 residues in the CDR3. Germline V gene data show CDR1 as DFQATT and CDR2 as SNEGSKA (reference sequence). Here the CDR3 reads CSPVPTSGDHNEQFF. The CDR3 DNA reads as TGCAGTCCGGTCCCAACTAGCGGAGATCACAATGAGCAGTTCTTC.

This clonotype was recorded at least ten times. The gene calls are TRBV6-1 and TRBJ2-4; TRBD1 agrees at 10 bases. The CDR3 loop spans 14 amino acids. With 4 bases clipped from V and 7 bases from J, the junction kept 4 bases outside the gene matches. The germline gives CDR1 MNHNS, CDR2 SASEGT. This CDR3 reads CASSAGTGANIQYF. In DNA, the CDR3 is TGTGCCAGCAGTGCCGGGACAGGGGCCAACATTCAGTACTTC.

This clonotype showed up just a few times. V and J are TRBV7-2 and TRBJ2-7; D is perhaps TRBD2 (5 bases). CDR3 length equals 12 residues. CDR1 is SGHTA, CDR2 FQGNSA, per germline. V was trimmed by 0 bases and J by 7 bases, leaving 7 bases between them. CDR3 DNA: TGTGCCAGCAGCTTAGCTAGAGGGGAGCAGTACTTC. Translation gives CASSLARGEQYF.

This clonotype showed up many times. This CDR3 reads CATSRERGVAYEQYF. CDR3 sequence (DNA): TGTGCCACCAGCAGAGAGCGAGGGGTAGCCTACGAGCAGTACTTC. This chain connects TRBV15 to TRBJ2-7; D might be TRBD1 or TRBD2, each matching 5 bases. CDR1 is LNHNV and CDR2 is YYDKDF in the germline V gene (reference sequence). With 0 bases removed from V and 2 bases from J, the gap between germline ends came to 11 bases. This CDR3 is 15 amino acids long. The full variable domain, with the rest looked up from reference TRBV15 and TRBJ2-7, is DAMVIQNPRYQVTQFGKPVTLSCSQTLNHNVMYWYQQKSSQAPKLLFHYYDKDFNNEADTPDNFQSRRPNTSFCFLDIRSPGLGDTAMYLCATSRERGVAYEQYFGPGTRLTVT.

At least ten counts were recorded for this clonotype. The rearrangement uses TRBV10-3 and TRBJ2-7, with D maybe TRBD2 (6 bases). V dropped 9 bases and J dropped 7 bases, with 19 bases sitting between them. The CDR3 consists of 13 residues. CDR1 ENHRY and CDR2 SYGVKD come from the germline V gene. CDR3 DNA sequence: TGTGCCATGCGGGGACGGGATCTTGATGAGCAGTACTTC. It codes for CAMRGRDLDEQYF.

This clonotype was counted at least ten times. This chain connects TRBV12-3 or TRBV12-4 to TRBJ1-1; D not resolved. The CDR3 has 14 residues. The V end lost 3 bases, the J end lost 6 bases, and 14 bases lay between the germline ends. The CDR3 nucleotides read TGTGCCAGCAGTTTCGAGCTTAGTACAGCTGAAGCTTTCTTT. Encoded protein: CASSFELSTAEAFF.

This clonotype was counted ten times or more. The V call is TRBV6-2 or TRBV6-3, the J call TRBJ2-3; D is perhaps TRBD1 or TRBD2 (6 bases each). The CDR3 runs to 15 residues. Trimming pared 7 bases from V and 5 bases from J, leaving 19 bases between. Germline CDR1 reads MNHEY; CDR2 reads SVGEGT. This CDR3 is CASTDGGWKGDTQYF. The CDR3 region has the DNA TGTGCCAGCACCGACGGGGGCTGGAAGGGAGATACGCAGTATTTT.

The sample holds many counts of this clonotype. The V and J genes are TRBV5-1 and TRBJ2-2; the D call may be TRBD1 or TRBD2 (5 bases each). This CDR3 has 14 residues. Deletions cut 3 bases from V and 3 bases from J, with 9 bases between. Germline V gene data show CDR1 as SGHRS and CDR2 as YFSETQ. CDR3 DNA: TGCGCCAGCAGCTGGGGGTCCGACACCGGGGAGCTGTTTTTT. Protein sequence: CASSWGSDTGELFF.

The chain links TRBV4-3 to TRBJ2-3; TRBD1 aligns across 9 bases. The length of the CDR3 is 17 residues. Unmatched junction bases numbered 11, after V lost 2 bases and J lost 5 bases. CDR1 and CDR2 from the germline V gene are LGHNA and YSLEER. Here the CDR3 DNA reads TGCGCCAGCAGCCAACATCCCGGGACAGGGTCTGGAGATACGCAGTATTTT. Translated: CASSQHPGTGSGDTQYF.

The table lists this clonotype with a few counts. The V and J genes are TRBV7-2 and TRBJ2-5; 10 nucleotides align to TRBD2. Germline V gives CDR1 SGHTA, CDR2 FQGNSA. This CDR3 has 15 amino acids. V gave up 3 bases and J gave up 5 bases; unmatched junction bases: 6. CDR3 bases: TGTGCCAGCAGCTTTGAAGCGGGAGGGGGTGAGACCCAGTACTTC. This translates into CASSFEAGGGETQYF.

V and J are TRBV11-3 and TRBJ2-1, with 8 bases aligning to TRBD2. The germline CDR1 and CDR2 sequences are SGHNT and YENEEA. V lost 2 bases and J lost 14; bases outside the gene matches: 8. There are 13 residues in the CDR3. CDR3 coding DNA: TGTGCCAGCAGCTTAAGCGGGAGAGTAGGCGAGTTCTTC. It codes for CASSLSGRVGEFF.

The chain recombines TRBV12-3 or TRBV12-4 with TRBJ2-3; 9 nucleotides match TRBD2. The trim removed 3 bases at V and 1 base at J, leaving 29 bases unmatched. The CDR3 covers 24 residues. CDR3 region: CASSLPPPWAGGPENPLGTDTQYF. The CDR3 DNA follows: TGTGCCAGCAGTTTGCCCCCCCCGTGGGCGGGAGGGCCTGAGAATCCCTTGGGCACAGATACGCAGTATTTT.

The sample holds many counts of this clonotype. The chain uses TRBV18 and TRBJ2-5; D is uncertain. Trimming took off 3 bases at V and 5 bases at J, with 7 bases between the two ends. CDR3 length: 12 residues. Germline CDR1 KGHSH, CDR2 LQKENI. CDR3 in amino acids: CASSPLEETQYF. In nucleotides, the CDR3 is TGTGCCAGCTCACCCCTGGAGGAGACCCAGTACTTC.